The rows below give T cell receptor beta chains drawn from one sample of a study of pediatric ulcerative colitis. This table comes from immunoSEQ multiplex PCR, and its TCRdb copy is limited to in-frame clones, with some not included. The sample records under 20,000 clones, around 74% being singletons. Sample: gut tissue. The source is a girl aged 5-17 years with moderate ulcerative colitis. Both conserved end residues are part of each CDR3. Each record gives: J gene, V gene, CDR3 protein.

TRBJ1-5 | TRBV18 | CASSLYRKHQPQHF
TRBJ1-1 | TRBV18 | CASSPRVAQGNTEAFF
TRBJ2-3 | TRBV5-6 | CASSLQQGEDTQYF
TRBJ1-1 | TRBV9 | CASSVGDRNTEAFF
TRBJ1-2 | TRBV5-1 | CASSLAGTNHGYTF
TRBJ2-1 | TRBV7-3 | CASSPVGGGANEQFF
TRBJ2-3 | TRBV9 | CASSPKAGWDTDTQYF
TRBJ1-2 | TRBV2 | CAAGGEFYGYTF
TRBJ2-1 | TRBV6-5 | CASSYSSQAAYNEQFF
TRBJ2-5 | TRBV14 | CASSDPGGSIQETQYF
TRBJ1-2 | TRBV5-6 | CASSLVGNVANYGYTF
TRBJ1-4 | TRBV27 | CASSLRSVDRAATNEKLFF
TRBJ1-1 | TRBV4-1 | CASSQVRGTEAFF
TRBJ1-2 | TRBV7-9 | CASSLDFYGYTF
TRBJ1-1 | TRBV2 | CASQNLNTEAFF
TRBJ1-2 | TRBV19 | CASSRGQGYYGYTF
TRBJ1-5 | TRBV21-1 | CASSKGDKAQPQHF
TRBJ2-3 | TRBV5-8 | CASSFAGQGTTDTQYF
TRBJ1-3 | TRBV2 | CASRTQGPHSYF
TRBJ2-7 | TRBV6-1 | CASSALIPGGTSYEQYF
TRBJ2-7 | TRBV19 | CASSKPGDSYEQYF
TRBJ2-3 | TRBV19 | CASGAYRDRGKDTQYF
TRBJ2-7 | TRBV4-1 | CASSQEPQGYEQYF
TRBJ2-7 | TRBV5-6 | CASSLGGMLLDEQYF
TRBJ2-2 | TRBV7-2 | CASSLNRPNTGELFF
TRBJ1-1 | TRBV7-3 | CASSPSVNTEAFF
TRBJ2-1 | TRBV6-1 | CASTDWSSYNEQFF
TRBJ1-6 | TRBV21-1 | CASSKSGIYNSPLHF
TRBJ2-1 | TRBV5-4 | CASSLLIGLEYNEQFF
TRBJ1-1 | TRBV9 | CASSVGIGTEAFF
TRBJ2-7 | TRBV11-2 | CASSFTSGGAHEQYF
TRBJ2-7 | TRBV6-4 | CASSEAADSYEQYF
TRBJ1-1 | TRBV28 | CASTLGSWTEAFF
TRBJ1-5 | TRBV11-1 | CASSRDRHSNQPQHF
TRBJ2-7 | TRBV5-1 | CASSFYSGTNEQYF
TRBJ1-5 | TRBV27 | CASSLQGGGQPQHF
TRBJ1-5 | TRBV18 | CASSPHPRDFNQPQHF
TRBJ1-5 | TRBV19 | CASSGGGSNQPQHF
TRBJ2-4 | TRBV7-6 | CASSSPTAKNIQYF
TRBJ1-2 | TRBV6-5 | CASSQAVNYGYTF
TRBJ2-1 | TRBV10-3 | CATYNWDRGANEQFF
TRBJ2-7 | TRBV29-1 | CSGRGAGYEQYF
TRBJ1-3 | TRBV28 | CASSSDTIYF
TRBJ2-1 | TRBV9 | CASSPRLATNEQFF
TRBJ2-3 | TRBV6-6 | CASSLVAGLTDTQYF
TRBJ2-5 | TRBV7-9 | CASSLAGGETQYF
TRBJ1-4 | TRBV2 | CASIQRGVTNEKLFF
TRBJ1-1 | TRBV10-2 | CASSRSTGYMNTEAFF
TRBJ1-3 | TRBV6-1 | CASSDRTGNTIYF
TRBJ2-2 | TRBV7-9 | CASRNSLNTGELFF